Shown below are 24 T cell receptor beta chains from a single sample sequenced in a study of T cell responses to AZD1222 COVID-19 vaccine. TCRdb's copy holds only in-frame clones and misses some; the assay was immunoSEQ multiplex PCR. The data hold 150,000 to 200,000 clones, with approximately 90% observed a single time. Sequencing used peripheral blood, obtained on day 0 of AZD1222 vaccination. These receptor sequences come from an adult in good health.

The chain recombines TRBV3-1 (or the pseudogene TRBV3-2) with TRBJ2-4, with 7 bases matching TRBD1. The V segment lost 1 base and the J segment 7 bases; nucleotides outside the gene matches: 7. This CDR3 is built from 15 residues. Germline CDR1 LGHDT, CDR2 YNNKEL (reference sequence). CDR3 DNA sequence: TGTGCCAGCAGCCAAGTCGAGACAGGGTCGAACATTCAGTACTTC. Residues: CASSQVETGSNIQYF.

This clone has just a few counts. This chain connects TRBV7-2 to TRBJ1-2; 9 bases align to TRBD1. V lost 5 bases and J lost 3; bases outside the gene matches: 4. The CDR3 has 14 amino acids. CDR1 and CDR2 (germline): SGHTA, FQGNSA. CDR3 sequence reads: CASSPDRGDYGYTF. CDR3 bases: TGTGCCAGCAGCCCTGACAGGGGGGACTATGGCTACACCTTC.

This chain uses TRBV19 with TRBJ1-1; 9 nucleotides match TRBD1. The CDR3 has 14 amino acids. J was trimmed by 5 bases and V by 6 bases; bases with no gene match: 7. The germline gives CDR1 LNHDA, CDR2 SQIVND (reference sequence). For the CDR3, the DNA is TGTGCCAGTAGGAAGGACAGGGGAGGGACTGAAGCTTTCTTT. Its translation: CASRKDRGGTEAFF.

The chain uses TRBV7-6 and TRBJ2-1, with 10 bases lining up with TRBD2. Trimming at V came to 5 bases and at J to 6 bases, leaving 7 bases not matched to a gene. Germline-derived CDR1 and CDR2 are SGHVS and FNYEAQ. CDR3 length equals 15 residues. The CDR3 DNA sequence: TGTGCCAGCAGCCCGCTAGCGGGAGTCGGCAATGAGCAGTTCTTC. Encoded protein: CASSPLAGVGNEQFF.

The rearrangement links TRBV4-2 to TRBJ1-5, with D possibly being TRBD1 (6 bases). With 1 base removed from V and 0 bases from J, the gap between germline ends came to 13 bases. The V gene's germline CDR1 is LGHNA and CDR2 YNFKEQ. CDR3 length equals 17 residues. CDR3 bases: TGTGCCAGCAGCCAAGTTCGAGGGGGGACTAGCAATCAGCCCCAGCATTTT. It is translated as CASSQVRGGTSNQPQHF.

The chain uses TRBV27 and TRBJ1-4; the match to TRBD1 covers 7 bases. V lost 2 bases and J lost 3; bases outside the gene matches: 3. Looked up from germline, CDR1 is MNHEY and CDR2 is SMNVEV (reference sequence). The CDR3 sequence is 15 residues long. CDR3 sequence: CASSLGQGANEKLFF. The CDR3 nucleotides read TGTGCCAGCAGTTTAGGGCAGGGGGCTAATGAAAAACTGTTTTTT.

This chain joins TRBV4-1 and TRBJ1-2; 8 nucleotides match TRBD1. The length of the CDR3 is 15 residues. Trimming removed 3 bases from V and 5 bases from J; junction bases left unmatched: 8. Germline loops: CDR1 MGHRA, CDR2 YSYEKL. The CDR3 region is CASSHPGTGRYGYTF. The CDR3 DNA reads TGCGCCAGCAGCCATCCCGGGACAGGCAGATATGGCTACACCTTC.

This clone was counted once. V usage is TRBV9 and J usage is TRBJ1-1, with unresolved D. CDR1 is SGDLS, CDR2 YYNGEE, per germline. The CDR3 extends over 13 amino acids. Trimming removed 0 bases at V and 11 bases at J, with 14 bases between. The CDR3 protein is CASSVAAGSGAFF. DNA of the CDR3: TGTGCCAGCAGCGTAGCTGCGGGGTCTGGGGCTTTCTTT.

The chain joins TRBV6-2 or TRBV6-3 to TRBJ1-5; unclear D gene. CDR3 length: 14 residues. The germline V gene has CDR1 MNHEY and CDR2 SVGEGT. V lost 2 bases and J 1 base, leaving 6 bases between the germline ends. The CDR3 spells CASSYRRSNQPQHF. The CDR3 DNA is TGTGCCAGCAGTTACCGCAGAAGCAATCAGCCCCAGCATTTT.

The CDR3 loop reads CASSQVNREPYF. CDR3 DNA: TGCGCCAGCAGCCAAGTGAACAGGGAGCCGTACTTC. The gene calls are TRBV4-1 and TRBJ2-4; D possibly corresponds to TRBD1 (6 bases). CDR1 and CDR2 from the germline V gene are MGHRA and YSYEKL. The germline V and J ends were trimmed by 1 base and 15 bases, with 13 bases remaining between them. The CDR3 totals 12 residues.

The genes are TRBV11-3 and TRBJ1-2, with D possibly matching TRBD1 (5 bases). This CDR3 has 13 amino acids. V lost 3 bases to trimming and J lost 0 bases, with 5 bases between them. Germline CDR1 and CDR2: SGHNT and YENEEA. The CDR3 coding sequence is TGTGCCAGCAGCTTGGGGGCTAACTATGGCTACACCTTC. It yields the protein CASSLGANYGYTF.

The V and J genes are TRBV19 and TRBJ1-1; the D gene is possibly TRBD1 (6 bases). Between the trimmed V and J ends, which lost 5 bases and 1 base, there was a span of 11 bases. Germline V CDR1 and CDR2: LNHDA, SQIVND (reference sequence). There are 14 residues in the CDR3. The DNA of the CDR3 is TGTGCCAGTAGTTCCGGGACACCGAACACTGAAGCTTTCTTT. Encoded protein: CASSSGTPNTEAFF.

V gene TRBV5-1 combines with J gene TRBJ1-2, with 7 nucleotides matching TRBD1. Trimming at V came to 3 bases and at J to 8 bases, leaving 10 bases not matched to a gene. CDR1 and CDR2 from the germline V gene are SGHRS and YFSETQ. The CDR3 loop spans 14 amino acids. This CDR3 is CASSWLTGSEGYTF. CDR3 DNA: TGCGCCAGCAGCTGGCTGACAGGGTCAGAAGGCTACACCTTC.

This clone was seen just once. The chain recombines TRBV6-4 with TRBJ2-1, with unresolved D. Between the trimmed V and J ends, which lost 2 bases and 7 bases, there was a span of 9 bases. The CDR3 contains 13 residues. Germline V gives CDR1 MRHNA, CDR2 SNTAGT. The CDR3 sequence: CASSDQSSNEQFF. The CDR3 DNA follows: TGTGCCAGCAGTGACCAATCCTCGAATGAGCAGTTCTTC.

This clone was counted a single time. V gene TRBV12-3 or TRBV12-4 combines with J gene TRBJ2-3, with D perhaps being TRBD1 or TRBD2 (7 bases each). The CDR3 has 12 amino acids. The V and J ends lost 10 bases and 7 bases respectively, with 15 bases between them. Here the CDR3 DNA reads TGTGCCATCGGGCAGGGGGGGTATACGCAGTATTTT. Translation gives CAIGQGGYTQYF.

The chain recombines TRBV3-1 (or the pseudogene TRBV3-2) with TRBJ2-7; either TRBD1 or TRBD2 may fit D (6 bases each). The V and J ends lost 4 bases and 3 bases respectively, with 13 bases between them. The CDR3 extends over 14 amino acids. Germline V gene data show CDR1 as LGHDT and CDR2 as YNNKEL (reference sequence). In DNA, the CDR3 is TGTGCCAGCAGCCGTCGGGGGCTGGGCTACGAGCAGTACTTC. Amino acids: CASSRRGLGYEQYF.

This chain links TRBV6-5 with TRBJ2-7, with D possibly TRBD1 on 5 matching bases. V lost 7 bases, J lost 5 bases, and 18 bases lay in between. The CDR3 has 14 amino acids. Germline V gives CDR1 MNHEY, CDR2 SVGAGI. CDR3 nucleotides: TGTGCCAGCAAGGCCACGGCCAGGGAAAACGAGCAGTACTTC. Its protein product is CASKATARENEQYF.

This clone was seen just once. The V call is TRBV27, the J call TRBJ1-1, with a weak D call TRBD1 (6 bases). Germline loops: CDR1 MNHEY, CDR2 SMNVEV (reference sequence). Trimming took off 1 base at V and 5 bases at J, with 8 bases between the two ends. The CDR3 sequence is 13 residues long. The CDR3 protein is CASSLFRGTEAFF. As DNA, the CDR3 is TGTGCCAGCAGTTTATTCAGGGGTACTGAAGCTTTCTTT.

V gene TRBV19 combines with J gene TRBJ2-3; D perhaps matches TRBD2 (5 bases). The CDR3 has 16 amino acids. Trimming removed 3 bases at V and 0 bases at J, with 13 bases between. Germline-derived CDR1 and CDR2 are LNHDA and SQIVND (reference sequence). CDR3 residues: CASSMGSFRSTDTQYF. The CDR3 DNA reads as TGTGCCAGTAGTATGGGGAGCTTCCGAAGCACAGATACGCAGTATTTT.

V usage is TRBV27 and J usage is TRBJ2-1; 7 nucleotides agree with TRBD1. Unmatched junction bases numbered 6, after V lost 6 bases and J lost 4 bases. Per germline, CDR1 MNHEY and CDR2 SMNVEV (reference sequence). The CDR3 totals 14 residues. The CDR3 spells CASSGTVTYNEQFF. DNA for the CDR3: TGTGCCAGCAGCGGGACAGTTACATACAATGAGCAGTTCTTC.

The chain uses TRBV30 and TRBJ1-3; possibly TRBD1 for D (6 bases). The CDR3 runs to 13 residues. CDR1 is GTSNPN and CDR2 is SVGIG in the germline V gene (reference sequence). V was clipped by 4 bases and J by 0 bases, with 7 bases between them. The CDR3 loop is CAWKDSSGNTIYF. The CDR3 DNA follows: TGTGCCTGGAAGGACAGCTCTGGAAACACCATATATTTT.

V and J are TRBV3-1 (or the pseudogene TRBV3-2) and TRBJ1-5; no clear D gene. Germline CDR1 reads LGHDT; CDR2 reads YNNKEL (reference sequence). This CDR3 has 15 amino acids. V shed 3 bases and J shed 4 bases, with 13 bases lying between them. The CDR3 protein is CASSQDPLLNQPQHF. The DNA for the CDR3 is TGTGCCAGCAGCCAGGACCCGCTCCTAAATCAGCCCCAGCATTTT.

V usage is TRBV7-2 and J usage is TRBJ1-3; the match to TRBD1 covers 7 bases. The CDR3 sequence is 17 residues long. The germline V gene has CDR1 SGHTA and CDR2 FQGNSA. J gave up 2 bases and V 6 bases, and 13 bases lay outside the gene matches. CDR3 in amino acids: CASRVEGRGATGNTIYF. The CDR3 DNA sequence: TGTGCCAGCAGGGTAGAGGGCAGGGGGGCGACTGGAAACACCATATATTTT. The full variable domain, its missing parts supplied by reference TRBV7-2 and TRBJ1-3, is GAGVSQSPSNKVTEKGKDVELRCDPISGHTALYWYRQSLGQGLEFLIYFQGNSAPDKSGLPSDRFSAERTGGSVSTLTIQRTQQEDSAVYLCASRVEGRGATGNTIYFGEGSWLTVV.

This clone was observed at least ten times. The chain couples TRBV4-2 to TRBJ2-3; D is possibly TRBD2 (6 bases). The germline gives CDR1 LGHNA, CDR2 YNFKEQ. Trimming pared 5 bases from V and 5 bases from J, leaving 20 bases between. The CDR3 length is 16 residues. CDR3 protein: CASSWTSGQGGDTQYF. The CDR3 nucleotides read TGTGCCAGCAGCTGGACCTCGGGGCAGGGAGGAGATACGCAGTATTTT.